The rows below give T cell receptor beta chains drawn from one sample of a study of cytomegalovirus exposure and HLA in healthy donors. Sequenced by immunoSEQ multiplex PCR; TCRdb stores in-frame clones only, minus some. This sample has fewer than 250,000 clones, with 87% found just once. Source material: PBMCs. Receptors originate from a boy younger than 10 in good health and CMV-seronegative. CDR3s include the opening cysteine and the closing phenylalanine or tryptophan. A D gene is named only where the DNA matches it firmly. A row's size may be missing; if present it is once, few, many or a size class.

TRBV19	TRBJ1-5	TRBD1	-	CASSIRDRVSNQPQHF	TGTGCCAGTAGTATAAGGGACAGAGTTAGCAATCAGCCCCAGCATTTT
TRBV5-1	TRBJ2-5	-	-	CASSSDPGQETQYF	TGCGCCAGCAGCTCAGATCCAGGCCAAGAGACCCAGTACTTC
TRBV28	TRBJ2-5	TRBD2	-	CASSPHMGGPEETQYF	TGTGCCAGCAGTCCCCACATGGGAGGGCCCGAGGAGACCCAGTACTTC
TRBV2	TRBJ1-6	-	-	CASSVLGQGLHF	TGTGCCAGCAGTGTTTTAGGACAAGGCCTCCACTTT
TRBV7-9	TRBJ1-2	-	-	CASSDTSIYGYTF	TGTGCCAGCAGCGATACATCGATCTATGGCTACACCTTC
TRBV28	TRBJ2-3	TRBD1	-	CASTSTGGGTDTQYF	TGTGCCAGCACCTCTACAGGGGGCGGCACAGATACGCAGTATTTT
TRBV19	TRBJ1-1	-	-	CASSTPMGPAFF	TGTGCCAGTAGTACCCCGATGGGGCCAGCTTTCTTT
TRBV28	TRBJ2-7	TRBD1	-	CASSPTRQGAYEQYF	TGTGCCAGCAGCCCGACCCGACAGGGAGCCTACGAGCAGTACTTC
TRBV25-1	TRBJ2-7	-	-	CASSAREEQYF	TGTGCCAGCAGTGCCCGGGAAGAGCAGTACTTC
TRBV5-1	TRBJ2-5	TRBD1	-	CASSPGTGEETQYF	TGCGCCAGCAGCCCCGGGACAGGAGAAGAGACCCAGTACTTC
TRBV29-1	TRBJ1-2	-	-	CSVVGALGGLGYTF	TGCAGCGTTGTTGGGGCTTTGGGAGGTCTTGGCTACACCTTC
TRBV28	TRBJ2-7	-	-	CASSLFPGQAPYEQYF	TGTGCCAGCAGTTTATTCCCAGGGCAGGCTCCCTACGAGCAGTACTTC
TRBV27	TRBJ1-5	-	-	CASSFRASNQPQHF	TGTGCCAGCAGTTTCAGGGCCAGCAATCAGCCCCAGCATTTT
TRBV9	TRBJ1-2	-	-	CASSTGGTTNYGYTF	TGTGCCAGCTCGACGGGGGGCACCACGAACTATGGCTACACCTTC
TRBV20-1	TRBJ2-1	TRBD2	few	CSARNGGAQFF	TGCAGTGCTAGAAACGGGGGGGCCCAGTTCTTC
TRBV11-2	TRBJ1-2	-	few	CASSFPSHYGYTF	TGTGCCAGCAGCTTCCCCTCTCACTATGGCTACACCTTC
TRBV5-1	TRBJ2-5	TRBD2	-	CASSWGGDRETQYF	TGCGCCAGCAGCTGGGGGGGGGATCGCGAGACCCAGTACTTC
TRBV28	TRBJ2-1	TRBD2	-	CASSFLGRGREQFF	TGTGCCAGCAGTTTCCTCGGGAGGGGAAGGGAGCAGTTCTTC
TRBV29-1	TRBJ2-1	TRBD2	-	CSVLGLAGVVSSYNEQFF	TGCAGCGTTCTAGGACTAGCGGGAGTTGTGAGCTCCTACAATGAGCAGTTCTTC
TRBV15	TRBJ2-1	-	-	CATHRSPATGNNEQFF	TGTGCCACCCACCGATCGCCCGCCACAGGGAACAATGAGCAGTTCTTC
TRBV7-2	TRBJ2-1	TRBD2	-	CASSLERGGLVNEQFF	TGTGCCAGCAGCTTAGAGCGGGGGGGCCTTGTTAATGAGCAGTTCTTC
TRBV7-9	TRBJ2-2	-	-	CSSSVELANTGELFF	TGTTCCAGCAGCGTCGAACTCGCGAACACCGGGGAGCTGTTTTTT